The sample holds a few counts of the clone carrying this T cell receptor (beta chain). Its cognate antigen is unknown. The CDR3 has 14 amino acids. V lost 3 bases and J 3 bases, leaving 15 bases between the germline ends. Germline V gene lookup returns CDR1 DFQATT and CDR2 SNEGSKA (reference sequence). The sample originates from a study of T cell repertoires in cytomegalovirus infection. At the level of the study: Use of recently identified HLA-C-restricted and well-studied HLA-B-restricted CMV epitopes was part of the study. Public TCR beta signature analysis indicated the presence of both CMV infection and matching HLA type. Study-level points and caveats: Carriers of CMV and the relevant HLA type were discriminated by public TCR beta frequency. The response measured ex vivo was dominated by TCR beta clonotypes (HLA-C-restricted and CMV-specific).

TCRdb re-called the reads with MiXCR, one entry per CDR3 protein. The sample contains 680,000 or so distinct CDR3 sequences, 33% of which appear only once. This chain links TRBV20-1 with TRBJ2-7, with D maybe TRBD1 (5 bases). This clonotype was sampled from a human donor in good health (CMV status not recorded). Some clones in this sample may be carry-over from other donors' samples. The sample was cultured PBMCs, taken from culture after CMV antigen stimulation. CDR3 DNA sequence: TGCAGTGCTAGGGGGCTAGATGTAGGCTACGAGCAGTACTTC. Translation: CSARGLDVGYEQYF.